This T cell receptor (beta chain) came from a study of technical replicates of blood from a handful of donors. The repertoire was sequenced with immunoSEQ multiplex PCR; TCRdb's copy has only in-frame clones and lacks some. This sample has nearly 80,000 clones, with approximately 93% found just once. The germline V gene has CDR1 LNHNV and CDR2 YYDKDF (reference sequence). V was pared by 8 bases and J by 9 bases, with 11 bases between. This CDR3 is 11 amino acids long. Material for sequencing was T cells isolated from PBMCs. The rearrangement links TRBV15 to TRBJ1-5; D unclear. The receptor was derived from a human donor in good health. The DNA of the CDR3 is TGTGCCACCCGGGGAGCTGGGCCCCAGCATTTT. It is translated as CATRGAGPQHF. Combining the CDR3 with reference TRBV15 and TRBJ1-5 gives the whole variable domain DAMVIQNPRYQVTQFGKPVTLSCSQTLNHNVMYWYQQKSSQAPKLLFHYYDKDFNNEADTPDNFQSRRPNTSFCFLDIRSPGLGDTAMYLCATRGAGPQHFGDGTRLSIL.